Listed below are T cell receptor beta chains from one sample, sequenced in a study of T-cell memory formation after mild COVID-19. Via MiXCR, TCRdb re-called the 5' RACE reads, giving one row per CDR3 protein. The repertoire consists of about 560,000 distinct CDR3 sequences, with roughly 21% occurring once and the leading ten covering about 8.4%. Sequencing was carried out using PBMCs or a T cell subset sorted from them (not recorded which). These receptors originate from an adult woman who had mild COVID-19 (a few samples of this study predate the infection). Cell type and time point are not known. Each CDR3 is given with its conserved first and last residue. D genes are given only for firm matches. For some rows the clone size is stated as once, few or many, or as a class when expanded; others skip it.

CDR3 protein	CDR3 DNA	V gene	clone size	J gene	D gene
CASSSREGSDEQYF	TGCGCCAGCAGCTCCAGGGAGGGTTCCGACGAGCAGTACTTC	TRBV5-1	few	TRBJ2-7	TRBD2
CASSFDETGELFF	TGCGCCAGCAGCTTTGATGAGACCGGGGAGCTGTTTTTT	TRBV5-1	NA	TRBJ2-2	NA
CATSSRAGELFF	TGTGCCACCAGCAGCAGGGCCGGGGAGCTGTTTTTT	TRBV15	few	TRBJ2-2	NA
CASSPSRALTDTQYF	TGTGCCAGCTCACCAAGTCGGGCCCTCACAGATACGCAGTATTTT	TRBV18	many	TRBJ2-3	NA
CASSASTGRTTDTQYF	TGTGCCAGCAGTGCATCGACGGGGCGGACCACAGATACGCAGTATTTT	TRBV6-4	NA	TRBJ2-3	NA
CASSNLYGYTF	TGTGCCAGCAGTAACCTTTATGGCTACACCTTC	TRBV11-2	many	TRBJ1-2	NA
CSARDFTDQGREAAQDTQYF	TGCAGTGCTAGAGATTTCACCGACCAGGGGCGCGAGGCAGCACAGGATACGCAGTATTTT	TRBV20-1	NA	TRBJ2-3	NA
CASRQIQGNTGELFF	TGCGCCAGCAGGCAAATCCAGGGTAACACCGGGGAGCTGTTTTTT	TRBV4-1	NA	TRBJ2-2	NA
CASRRDGYEQYF	TGTGCCAGCAGACGGGACGGCTACGAGCAGTACTTC	TRBV6-5	NA	TRBJ2-7	NA
CASSVSGIANTIYF	TGTGCCAGCAGCGTATCGGGAATAGCAAACACCATATATTTT	TRBV9	NA	TRBJ1-3	NA
CASSLGPSENEQFF	TGCGCCAGCAGCCTTGGACCTTCTGAGAATGAGCAGTTCTTC	TRBV4-3	few	TRBJ2-1	NA
CSATHEGPYGYTF	TGCAGTGCTACCCACGAGGGCCCCTATGGCTACACCTTC	TRBV20-1	few	TRBJ1-2	NA
CASRGESSGNTIYF	TGTGCCAGCAGAGGAGAGAGCTCTGGAAACACCATATATTTT	TRBV9	NA	TRBJ1-3	NA
CASSLYGSDEQFF	TGTGCCAGCAGTCTGTACGGGAGCGATGAGCAGTTCTTC	TRBV11-2	few	TRBJ2-1	NA
CASSPTGSAQETQYF	TGTGCCAGCAGCCCGACCGGGTCCGCTCAAGAGACCCAGTACTTC	TRBV7-9	few	TRBJ2-5	NA